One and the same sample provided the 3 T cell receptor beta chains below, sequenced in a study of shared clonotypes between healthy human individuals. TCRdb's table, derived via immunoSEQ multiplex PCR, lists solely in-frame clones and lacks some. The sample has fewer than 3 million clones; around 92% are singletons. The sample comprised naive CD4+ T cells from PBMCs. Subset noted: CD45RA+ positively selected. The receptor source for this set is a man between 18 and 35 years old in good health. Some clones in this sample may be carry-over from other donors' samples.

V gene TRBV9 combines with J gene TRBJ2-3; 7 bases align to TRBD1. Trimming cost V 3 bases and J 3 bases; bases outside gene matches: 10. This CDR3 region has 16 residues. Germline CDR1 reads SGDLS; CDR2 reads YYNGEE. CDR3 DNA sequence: TGTGCCAGCAGCGCCTTGACAGGGTCCCTGACAGATACGCAGTATTTT. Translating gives CASSALTGSLTDTQYF.

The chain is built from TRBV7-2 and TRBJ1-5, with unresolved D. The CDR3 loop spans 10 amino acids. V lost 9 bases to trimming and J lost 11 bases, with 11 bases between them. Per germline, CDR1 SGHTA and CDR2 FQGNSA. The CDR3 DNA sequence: TGTGCCAGTGGGGTAGGGACCCAGCATTTT. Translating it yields CASGVGTQHF.

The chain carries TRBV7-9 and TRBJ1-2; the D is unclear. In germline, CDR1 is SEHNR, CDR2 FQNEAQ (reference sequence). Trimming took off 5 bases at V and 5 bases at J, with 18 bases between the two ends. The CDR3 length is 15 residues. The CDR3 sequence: CASSTAAPIGYGYTF. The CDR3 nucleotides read TGTGCCAGCAGCACGGCGGCACCTATTGGGTATGGCTACACCTTC.